This T cell receptor beta chain emerged from a study of beta chain features in type 1 diabetes. Study outcomes and limitations: Moderate yet significant TCRB CDR3 shortening was seen in Type 1 diabetes patients in all four CD4+ subsets. Any PCR bias toward short templates would affect both groups alike.

Expressed TCRB transcripts were sequenced because the entire RNA isolate underwent reverse transcription. Measured with immunoSEQ multiplex PCR; TCRdb has only the in-frame clones, and not every one. Altogether a few hundred thousand clones are present, over 9.5% being singletons, with the ten largest covering 0.03% to 0.04%. One heparinised draw, averaging around 120 mL, was taken per donor. Sorting based on CD45RO/CCR7/CD25/CD127/CD95/CD27 separated CD4+ naive, central memory, regulatory and stem cell-like memory cells. This clone came up many times. The antigen is not known. The sequenced sample was naive CD4+ T cells from blood. The receptor comes from a woman under 30 in good health.

This CDR3 reads CASSLLYEQYF. CDR3 nucleotide sequence: TGTGCCAGCAGTTTGTTATACGAGCAGTACTTC. The chain employs TRBV27 and TRBJ2-7; no clear D. Per germline, CDR1 MNHEY and CDR2 SMNVEV (reference sequence). V was pared by 3 bases and J by 4 bases, with 4 bases between. This CDR3 contains 11 residues.